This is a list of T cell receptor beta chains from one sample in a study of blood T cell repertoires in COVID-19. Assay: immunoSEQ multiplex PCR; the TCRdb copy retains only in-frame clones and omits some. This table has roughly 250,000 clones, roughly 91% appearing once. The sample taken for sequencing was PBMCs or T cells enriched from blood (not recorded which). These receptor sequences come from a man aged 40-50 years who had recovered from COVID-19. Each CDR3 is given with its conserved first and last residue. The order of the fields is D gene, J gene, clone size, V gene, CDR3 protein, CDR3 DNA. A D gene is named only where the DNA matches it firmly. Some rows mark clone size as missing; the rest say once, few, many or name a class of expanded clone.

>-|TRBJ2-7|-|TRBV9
CASSVADSSYEQYF
TGTGCCAGCAGCGTAGCGGACAGCTCCTACGAGCAGTACTTC
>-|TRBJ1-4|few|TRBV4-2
CASSQRRGDEKLFF
TGTGCCAGCAGCCAAAGACGGGGGGATGAAAAACTGTTTTTT
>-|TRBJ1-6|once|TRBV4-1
CASSPAYAGPSSYNSPLHF
TGCGCCAGCAGCCCAGCCTATGCGGGTCCAAGCTCCTATAATTCACCCCTCCACTTT
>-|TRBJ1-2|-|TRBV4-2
CASSQAGQSSYGYTF
TGTGCCAGCAGCCAAGCTGGACAGAGTTCTTATGGCTACACCTTC
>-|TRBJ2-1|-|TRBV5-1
CASSLKGDEQFF
TGCGCCAGCAGCTTGAAGGGAGATGAGCAGTTCTTC
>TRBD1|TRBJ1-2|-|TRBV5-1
CASSVLGQGSYGYTF
TGCGCCAGCAGCGTTTTGGGACAGGGCTCCTATGGCTACACCTTC
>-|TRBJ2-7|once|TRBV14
CASSMQGTYEQYF
TGTGCCAGCAGTATGCAGGGAACCTACGAGCAGTACTTC
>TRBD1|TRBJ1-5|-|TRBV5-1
CASSLGQGPNQPQHF
TGCGCCAGCAGCTTGGGACAGGGACCCAATCAGCCCCAGCATTTT
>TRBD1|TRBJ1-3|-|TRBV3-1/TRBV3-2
CASSLTGDSGNTIYF
TGTGCCAGCAGCCTGACAGGGGACTCTGGAAACACCATATATTTT
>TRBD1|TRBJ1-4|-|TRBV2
CASTGQITNEKLFF
TGTGCCAGCACGGGACAGATAACTAATGAAAAACTGTTTTTT
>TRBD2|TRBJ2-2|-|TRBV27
CASSLSLAGVVGELFF
TGTGCCAGCAGTTTATCGCTAGCGGGGGTGGTCGGGGAGCTGTTTTTT
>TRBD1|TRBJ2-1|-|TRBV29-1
CSLRGTGGSGEQFF
TGCAGCCTCCGGGGAACAGGGGGCTCTGGTGAGCAGTTCTTC
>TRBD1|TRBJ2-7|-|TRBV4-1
CASSPGQGVTYEQYF
TGCGCCAGCAGCCCGGGACAGGGGGTCACCTACGAGCAGTACTTC
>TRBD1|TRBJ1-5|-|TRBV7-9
CASSFTRTGENSNQPQHF
TGTGCCAGCAGCTTCACTAGGACAGGGGAGAATAGCAATCAGCCCCAGCATTTT
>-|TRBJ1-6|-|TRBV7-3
CASSHSDSPLHF
TGTGCCAGCAGCCATTCGGATTCACCCCTCCACTTT
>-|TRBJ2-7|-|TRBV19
CASSSVGSRGYEQYF
TGTGCCAGTAGTTCGGTCGGGAGTAGGGGCTACGAGCAGTACTTC
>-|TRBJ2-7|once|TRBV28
CASRTGWYEQYF
TGTGCCAGCAGGACTGGATGGTACGAGCAGTACTTC
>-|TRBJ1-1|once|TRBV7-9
CASSSTGKNTEAFF
TGTGCCAGCAGCTCAACGGGGAAGAACACTGAAGCTTTCTTT
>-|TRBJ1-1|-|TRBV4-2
CASSQGQMNTEAFF
TGTGCCAGCAGCCAAGGGCAGATGAACACTGAAGCTTTCTTT
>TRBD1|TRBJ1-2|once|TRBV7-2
CASSLPGQLGYTF
TGTGCCAGCAGCTTACCGGGACAGCTTGGCTACACCTTC
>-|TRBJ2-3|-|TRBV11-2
CASSLDAGSTDTQYF
TGTGCCAGCAGCTTAGATGCGGGGAGCACAGATACGCAGTATTTT
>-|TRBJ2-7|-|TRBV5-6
CASTFRGGSYEQYF
TGTGCCAGCACCTTCAGGGGTGGGTCCTACGAGCAGTACTTC
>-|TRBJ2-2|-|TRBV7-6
CASSLGTVPGVSGELFF
TGTGCCAGCAGCTTAGGGACAGTCCCCGGTGTCTCCGGGGAGCTGTTTTTT
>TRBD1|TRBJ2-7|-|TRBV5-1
CASSLQAEGGIHEQYF
TGCGCCAGCAGCTTGCAGGCGGAAGGGGGCATCCACGAGCAGTACTTC
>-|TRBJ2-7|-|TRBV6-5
CASIMFGGSYEQYF
TGTGCCAGCATTATGTTCGGCGGATCCTACGAGCAGTACTTC
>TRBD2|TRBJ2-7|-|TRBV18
CASSPRGLAGGTSYEQYF
TGTGCCAGCTCACCACGTGGACTAGCGGGGGGGACGTCCTACGAGCAGTACTTC
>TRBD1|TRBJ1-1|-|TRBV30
CAWSVAATGGLATEAFF
TGTGCCTGGAGTGTGGCGGCGACAGGGGGTTTGGCCACTGAAGCTTTCTTT
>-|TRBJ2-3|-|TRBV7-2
CASSRDLSTDTQYF
TGTGCCAGCAGCAGGGACTTGAGCACAGATACGCAGTATTTT